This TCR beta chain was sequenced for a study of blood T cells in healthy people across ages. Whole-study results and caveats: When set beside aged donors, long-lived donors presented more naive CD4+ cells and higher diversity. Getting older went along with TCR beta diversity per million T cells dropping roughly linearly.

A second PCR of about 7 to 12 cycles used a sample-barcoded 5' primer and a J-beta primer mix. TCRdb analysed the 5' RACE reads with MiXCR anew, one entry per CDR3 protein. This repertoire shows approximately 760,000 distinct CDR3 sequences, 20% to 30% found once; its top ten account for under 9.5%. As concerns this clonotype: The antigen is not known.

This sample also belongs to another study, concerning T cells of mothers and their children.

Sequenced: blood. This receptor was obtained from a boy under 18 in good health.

Written as DNA, the CDR3 is TGTGCCAGCATGGACCCCTTCGATGAGCAGTTCTTC. This gives the protein CASMDPFDEQFF. The chain employs TRBV6-2 or TRBV6-3 and TRBJ2-5; no clear D gene. TRBJ2-1 explains the end of the DNA better; the J call may be wrong. Germline V gene data show CDR1 as MNHEY and CDR2 as SVGEGT. CDR3 length: 12 amino acids.